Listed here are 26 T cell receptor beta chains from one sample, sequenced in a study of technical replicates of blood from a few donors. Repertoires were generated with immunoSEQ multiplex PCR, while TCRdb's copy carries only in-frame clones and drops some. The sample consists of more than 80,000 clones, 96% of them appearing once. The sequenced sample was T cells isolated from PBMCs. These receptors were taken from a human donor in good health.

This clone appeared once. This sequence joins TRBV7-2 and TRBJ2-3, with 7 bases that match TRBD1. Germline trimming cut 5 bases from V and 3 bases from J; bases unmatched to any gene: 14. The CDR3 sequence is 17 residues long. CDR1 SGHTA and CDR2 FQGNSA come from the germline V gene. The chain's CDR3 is CASSPGLTGLETDTQYF. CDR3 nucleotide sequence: TGTGCCAGCAGCCCAGGATTGACAGGGCTTGAGACAGATACGCAGTATTTT.

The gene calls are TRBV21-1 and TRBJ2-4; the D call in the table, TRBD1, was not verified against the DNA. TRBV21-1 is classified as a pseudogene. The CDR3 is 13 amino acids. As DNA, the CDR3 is TGTGCCAGCAGAGACAGGGATAAAAACATTCAGTACTTC. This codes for CASRDRDKNIQYF.

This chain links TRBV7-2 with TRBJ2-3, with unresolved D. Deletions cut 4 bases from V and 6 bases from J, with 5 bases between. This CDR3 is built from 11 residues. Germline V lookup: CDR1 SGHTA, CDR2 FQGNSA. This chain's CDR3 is CASSWADTQYF. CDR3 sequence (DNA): TGTGCCAGCAGCTGGGCGGATACGCAGTATTTT.

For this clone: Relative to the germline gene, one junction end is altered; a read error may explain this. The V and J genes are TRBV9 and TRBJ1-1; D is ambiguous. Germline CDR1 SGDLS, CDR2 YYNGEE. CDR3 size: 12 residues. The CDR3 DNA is TGTGCCGGCAGCCCGGAGGGCACTGAAGCTTTCTTT. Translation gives CAGSPEGTEAFF.

Here the CDR3 reads CASSQDPAGVGNEQFF. In nucleotides, the CDR3 is TGCGCCAGCAGCCAAGATCCAGCGGGAGTGGGCAATGAGCAGTTCTTC. The gene calls are TRBV4-1 and TRBJ2-1; 8 bases fit TRBD2. V gave up 0 bases and J gave up 6 bases; unmatched junction bases: 7. There are 16 residues in the CDR3. Germline lookup yields CDR1 MGHRA and CDR2 YSYEKL.

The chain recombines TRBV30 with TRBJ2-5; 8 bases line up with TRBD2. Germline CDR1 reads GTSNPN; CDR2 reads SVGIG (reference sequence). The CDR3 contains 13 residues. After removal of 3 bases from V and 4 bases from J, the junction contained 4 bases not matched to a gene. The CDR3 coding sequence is TGTGCCTGGAGAGGGCTAGCGGGAGAGACCCAGTACTTC. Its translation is CAWRGLAGETQYF. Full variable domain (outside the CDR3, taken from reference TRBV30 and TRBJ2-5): SQTIHQWPATLVQPVGSPLSLECTVEGTSNPNLYWYRQAAGRGLQLLFYSVGIGQISSEVPQNLSASRPQDRQFILSSKKLLLSDSGFYLCAWRGLAGETQYFGPGTRLLVL.

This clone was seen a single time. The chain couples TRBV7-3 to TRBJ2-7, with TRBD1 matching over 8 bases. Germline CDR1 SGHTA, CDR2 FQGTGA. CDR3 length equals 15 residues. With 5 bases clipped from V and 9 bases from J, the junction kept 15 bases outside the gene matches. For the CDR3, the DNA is TGTGCCAGCAGCCTAGGCCGGACAGGGCCCGAAACGCAGTACTTC. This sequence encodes CASSLGRTGPETQYF.

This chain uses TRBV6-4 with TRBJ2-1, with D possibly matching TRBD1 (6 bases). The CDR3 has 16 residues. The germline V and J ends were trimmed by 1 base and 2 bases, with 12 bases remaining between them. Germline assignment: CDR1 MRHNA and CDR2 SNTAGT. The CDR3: CASSDWQGKPYNEQFF. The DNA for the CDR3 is TGTGCCAGCAGTGACTGGCAGGGGAAGCCCTACAATGAGCAGTTCTTC.

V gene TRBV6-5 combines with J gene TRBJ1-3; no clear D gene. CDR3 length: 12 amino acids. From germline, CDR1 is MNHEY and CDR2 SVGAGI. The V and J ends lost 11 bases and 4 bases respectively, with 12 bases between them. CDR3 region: CAVRARGNTIYF. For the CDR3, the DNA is TGTGCCGTGAGAGCGCGGGGAAACACCATATATTTT.

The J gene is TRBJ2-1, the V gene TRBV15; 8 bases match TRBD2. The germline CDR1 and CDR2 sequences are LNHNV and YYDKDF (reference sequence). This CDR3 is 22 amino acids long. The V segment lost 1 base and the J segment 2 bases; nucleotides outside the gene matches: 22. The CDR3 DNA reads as TGTGCCACCAGCAGAGTTCTTTACCCGGGAGGGCCTTTATTTAGTCCCTACAATGAGCAGTTCTTC. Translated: CATSRVLYPGGPLFSPYNEQFF. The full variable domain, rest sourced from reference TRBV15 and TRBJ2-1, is DAMVIQNPRYQVTQFGKPVTLSCSQTLNHNVMYWYQQKSSQAPKLLFHYYDKDFNNEADTPDNFQSRRPNTSFCFLDIRSPGLGDTAMYLCATSRVLYPGGPLFSPYNEQFFGPGTRLTVL.

The CDR3 region is CASSMGHPLENEQYF. For the CDR3, the DNA is TGTGCCAGCAGTATGGGGCATCCCCTGGAAAACGAGCAGTACTTC. This chain joins TRBV27 and TRBJ2-7; TRBD1 is a possible D gene (5 bases). The V end lost 5 bases, the J end lost 5 bases, and 19 bases lay between the germline ends. This CDR3 spans 15 amino acids. Germline loops: CDR1 MNHEY, CDR2 SMNVEV (reference sequence).

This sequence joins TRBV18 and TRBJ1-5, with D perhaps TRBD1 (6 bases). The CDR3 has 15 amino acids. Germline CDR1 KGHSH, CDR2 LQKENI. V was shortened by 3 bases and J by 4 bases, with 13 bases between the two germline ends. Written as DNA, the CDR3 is TGTGCCAGCTCACCGAGGACAGAGTTTAATCAGCCCCAGCATTTT. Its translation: CASSPRTEFNQPQHF.

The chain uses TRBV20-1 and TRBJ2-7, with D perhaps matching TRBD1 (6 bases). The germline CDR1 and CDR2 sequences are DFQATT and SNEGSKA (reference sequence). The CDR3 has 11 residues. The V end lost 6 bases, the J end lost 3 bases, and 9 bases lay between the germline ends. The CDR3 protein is CSASDSYEQYF. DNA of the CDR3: TGCAGTGCGTCGGACAGCTACGAGCAGTACTTC.

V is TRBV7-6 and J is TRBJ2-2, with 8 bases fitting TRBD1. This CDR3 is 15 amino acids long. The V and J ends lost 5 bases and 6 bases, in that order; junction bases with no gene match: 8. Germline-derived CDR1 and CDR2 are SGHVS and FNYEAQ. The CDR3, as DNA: TGTGCCAGCAGCCTTTATCAGGGGGCCCCCGGGGAGCTGTTTTTT. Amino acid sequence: CASSLYQGAPGELFF.

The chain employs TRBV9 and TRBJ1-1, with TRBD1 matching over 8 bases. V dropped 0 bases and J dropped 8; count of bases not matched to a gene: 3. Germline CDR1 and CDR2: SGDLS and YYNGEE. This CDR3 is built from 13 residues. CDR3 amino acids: CASSVGTGWEAFF. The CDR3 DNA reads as TGTGCCAGCAGCGTAGGGACAGGGTGGGAAGCTTTCTTT.

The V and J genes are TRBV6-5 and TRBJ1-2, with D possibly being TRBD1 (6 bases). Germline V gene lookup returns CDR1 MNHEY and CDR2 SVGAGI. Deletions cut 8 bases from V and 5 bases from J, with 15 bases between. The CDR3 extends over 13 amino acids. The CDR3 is CASAHREGYGYTF. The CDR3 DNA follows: TGTGCCAGCGCCCACAGGGAGGGATATGGCTACACCTTC.

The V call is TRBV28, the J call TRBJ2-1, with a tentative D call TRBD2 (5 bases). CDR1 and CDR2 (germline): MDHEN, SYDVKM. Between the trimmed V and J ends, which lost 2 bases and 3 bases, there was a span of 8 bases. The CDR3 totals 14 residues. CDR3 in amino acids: CASSLLRDYNEQFF. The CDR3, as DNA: TGTGCCAGCAGTTTACTCCGGGACTACAATGAGCAGTTCTTC.

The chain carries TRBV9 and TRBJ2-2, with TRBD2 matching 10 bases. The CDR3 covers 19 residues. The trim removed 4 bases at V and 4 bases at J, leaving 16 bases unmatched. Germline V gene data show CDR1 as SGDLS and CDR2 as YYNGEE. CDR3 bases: TGTGCCAGCAGCTTCACCGGGACTAGCGTTAAGTTCAGCACCGGGGAGCTGTTTTTT. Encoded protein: CASSFTGTSVKFSTGELFF.

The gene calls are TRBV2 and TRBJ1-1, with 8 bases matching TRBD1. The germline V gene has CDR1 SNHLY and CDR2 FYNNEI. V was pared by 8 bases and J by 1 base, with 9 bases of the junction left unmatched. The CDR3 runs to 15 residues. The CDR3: CASRWKGQGNTEAFF. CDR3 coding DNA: TGTGCCAGCCGATGGAAAGGACAGGGGAACACTGAAGCTTTCTTT.

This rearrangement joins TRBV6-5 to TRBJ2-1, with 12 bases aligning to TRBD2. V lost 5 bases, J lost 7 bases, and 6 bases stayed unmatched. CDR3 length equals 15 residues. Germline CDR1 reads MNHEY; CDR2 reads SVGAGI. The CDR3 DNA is TGTGCCAGCAGTCTGCTAGCGGGAGGGTATAATGAGCAGTTCTTC. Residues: CASSLLAGGYNEQFF.

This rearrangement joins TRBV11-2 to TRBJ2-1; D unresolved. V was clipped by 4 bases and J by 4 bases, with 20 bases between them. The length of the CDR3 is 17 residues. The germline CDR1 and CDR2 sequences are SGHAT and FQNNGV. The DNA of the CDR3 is TGTGCCAGCAGCTCCCCTGGTGAGTCGAGCCGATACAATGAGCAGTTCTTC. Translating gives CASSSPGESSRYNEQFF.

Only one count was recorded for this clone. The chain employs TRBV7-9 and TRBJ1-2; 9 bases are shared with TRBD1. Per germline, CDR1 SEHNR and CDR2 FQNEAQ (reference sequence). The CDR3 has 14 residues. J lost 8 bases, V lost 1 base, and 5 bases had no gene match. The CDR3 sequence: CASSLGQGGFGYTF. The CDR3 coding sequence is TGTGCCAGCAGCTTAGGACAGGGGGGATTCGGCTACACCTTC. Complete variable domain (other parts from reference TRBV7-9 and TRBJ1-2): DTGVSQNPRHKITKRGQNVTFRCDPISEHNRLYWYRQTLGQGPEFLTYFQNEAQLEKSRLLSDRFSAERPKGSFSTLEIQRTEQGDSAMYLCASSLGQGGFGYTFGSGTRLTVV.

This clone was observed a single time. CDR3 sequence: CASSQVQGLQPQHF. The CDR3 bases are TGCGCCAGCAGCCAAGTGCAGGGTTTGCAGCCCCAGCATTTT. The chain has TRBV4-3 and TRBJ1-5; possibly TRBD1 for D (5 bases). CDR3 length equals 14 residues. Trimming stripped 1 base from V and 7 bases from J, with 11 bases between. The germline V gene encodes CDR1 LGHNA and CDR2 YSLEER.

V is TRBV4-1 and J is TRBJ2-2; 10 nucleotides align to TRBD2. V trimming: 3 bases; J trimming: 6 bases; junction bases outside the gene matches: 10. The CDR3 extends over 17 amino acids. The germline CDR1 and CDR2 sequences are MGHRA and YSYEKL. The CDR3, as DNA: TGCGCCAGCAGCCAGACAGTTGCAGCGGGAGGGTCCGGGGAGCTGTTTTTT. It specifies CASSQTVAAGGSGELFF.

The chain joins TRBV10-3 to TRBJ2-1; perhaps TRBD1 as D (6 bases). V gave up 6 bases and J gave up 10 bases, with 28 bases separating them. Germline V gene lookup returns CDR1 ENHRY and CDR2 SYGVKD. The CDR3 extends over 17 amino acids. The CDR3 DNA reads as TGTGCCATCAGCGCCAGCTGGGACAACTTCCTGGGGTGGGAGCAGTTCTTC. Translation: CAISASWDNFLGWEQFF.

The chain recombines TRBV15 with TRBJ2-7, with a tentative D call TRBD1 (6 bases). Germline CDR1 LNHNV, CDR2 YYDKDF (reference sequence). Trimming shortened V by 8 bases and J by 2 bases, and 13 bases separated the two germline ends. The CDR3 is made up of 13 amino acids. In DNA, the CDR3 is TGTGCCACCGGGGACACTGTGACCTACGAGCAGTACTTC. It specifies CATGDTVTYEQYF.